Each of the 11 T cell receptor beta chains below was sequenced from the same sample in a study of cytomegalovirus exposure and HLA in healthy donors. Vbeta (60) and Jbeta (13) primers were used in the PCR. Produced via immunoSEQ multiplex PCR; TCRdb's table is partial and in-frame only. The data hold about 140,000 clones, with around 85% observed a single time. Sequencing was done on a sample of PBMCs. The source of these receptors is a woman aged 25-40 years in good health and CMV-seronegative.

This clone was counted once. The gene calls are TRBV2 and TRBJ1-5; D ambiguous. Germline V gene sequence: CDR1 SNHLY, CDR2 FYNNEI. CDR3 length: 15 residues. Trimming left V 0 bases short and J 5 bases short, with 11 bases between. CDR3 sequence (DNA): TGTGCCAGCAGTGAAGCCTGGGCAGTACATCAGCCCCAGCATTTT. Encoded protein: CASSEAWAVHQPQHF. Looking up the rest from reference TRBV2 and TRBJ1-5 gives the full variable domain: EPEVTQTPSHQVTQMGQEVILRCVPISNHLYFYWYRQILGQKVEFLVSFYNNEISEKSEIFDDQFSVERPDGSNFTLKIRSTKLEDSAMYFCASSEAWAVHQPQHFGDGTRLSIL.

The rearrangement joins TRBV30 to TRBJ1-4; the match to TRBD1 covers 7 bases. CDR1 GTSNPN and CDR2 SVGIG come from the germline V gene (reference sequence). The CDR3 runs 14 residues. J was trimmed by 11 bases and V by 1 base; bases with no gene match: 10. CDR3 residues: CAWSGVQGGEKLFF. CDR3 sequence (DNA): TGTGCCTGGAGTGGGGTCCAGGGGGGCGAGAAACTGTTTTTT. The variable domain in full, completed from reference TRBV30 and TRBJ1-4, reads SQTIHQWPATLVQPVGSPLSLECTVEGTSNPNLYWYRQAAGRGLQLLFYSVGIGQISSEVPQNLSASRPQDRQFILSSKKLLLSDSGFYLCAWSGVQGGEKLFFGSGTQLSVL.

This chain joins TRBV30 and TRBJ2-7; D is uncertain. The CDR3 length is 11 residues. Germline V gene sequence: CDR1 GTSNPN, CDR2 SVGIG (reference sequence). V was cut by 1 base and J by 3 bases, with 4 bases left in between. The chain's CDR3 is CAWSGDYEQYF. DNA for the CDR3: TGTGCCTGGAGTGGAGACTACGAGCAGTACTTC.

This chain links TRBV5-1 with TRBJ1-4; unclear D gene. Trimming took off 0 bases at V and 7 bases at J, with 13 bases between the two ends. The CDR3 consists of 15 residues. CDR1 is SGHRS and CDR2 is YFSETQ in the germline V gene. CDR3 amino acids: CASSLGAGSGEKLFF. Here the CDR3 DNA reads TGCGCCAGCAGCTTGGGTGCGGGGTCGGGTGAAAAACTGTTTTTT.

The chain couples TRBV7-2 to TRBJ2-2, with D hard to call. Trimming shortened V by 2 bases and J by 0 bases, and 10 bases separated the two germline ends. CDR3 length equals 16 residues. From germline, CDR1 is SGHTA and CDR2 FQGNSA. CDR3 sequence: CASSLTAGSNTGELFF. The CDR3 nucleotides are TGTGCCAGCAGCTTAACGGCAGGTTCGAACACCGGGGAGCTGTTTTTT.

The chain employs TRBV19 and TRBJ1-1; unclear D gene. Trimming shortened V by 7 bases and J by 2 bases, and 14 bases separated the two germline ends. The length of the CDR3 is 14 residues. The V gene's germline CDR1 is LNHDA and CDR2 SQIVND (reference sequence). Written as DNA, the CDR3 is TGTGCCAGTACCCCGGGAGGGAGTAACACTGAAGCTTTCTTT. It translates to CASTPGGSNTEAFF.

The chain is built from TRBV19 and TRBJ1-2, with 8 bases aligning to TRBD1. Germline-derived CDR1 and CDR2 are LNHDA and SQIVND (reference sequence). With V trimmed by 4 bases and J by 7 bases, 8 bases remained unmatched. This CDR3 comprises 14 residues. The CDR3 sequence: CASSKGQGTTGYTF. In DNA form, the CDR3 reads TGTGCCAGTAGTAAAGGACAGGGAACGACTGGCTACACCTTC.

The chain employs TRBV30 and TRBJ1-1, with TRBD1 identical over 10 bases. V shed 0 bases, J shed 3 bases, and the junction held 4 bases outside the gene matches. This CDR3 is 15 amino acids long. Germline loops: CDR1 GTSNPN, CDR2 SVGIG (reference sequence). In DNA form, the CDR3 reads TGTGCCTGGAGTGTAAGACAGGGGGCCTACACTGAAGCTTTCTTT. Translated: CAWSVRQGAYTEAFF.

The J gene is TRBJ1-6, the V gene TRBV7-3, with 8 bases fitting TRBD1. Trimming at V came to 4 bases and at J to 7 bases, leaving 6 bases not matched to a gene. Germline V gene lookup returns CDR1 SGHTA and CDR2 FQGTGA. The CDR3 contains 15 residues. CDR3 sequence: CASSSWTGLNSPLHF. The CDR3 DNA is TGTGCCAGCAGCTCATGGACAGGGTTAAATTCACCCCTCCACTTT.

V usage is TRBV10-3 and J usage is TRBJ2-1; 10 nucleotides align to TRBD2. With 4 bases clipped from V and 7 bases from J, the junction kept 7 bases outside the gene matches. This CDR3 region has 15 residues. Germline V lookup: CDR1 ENHRY, CDR2 SYGVKD. The CDR3 bases are TGTGCCATCAGTGGAACTAGCGGGGTTGAGAATGAGCAGTTCTTC. This gives the protein CAISGTSGVENEQFF.

The chain combines TRBV5-6 with TRBJ2-1, with D tentatively TRBD2 (5 bases). V was trimmed by 5 bases and J by 7 bases, leaving 13 bases between them. Germline V gene data show CDR1 as SGHDT and CDR2 as YYEEEE. This CDR3 is 13 amino acids long. The CDR3 sequence: CASSSLARNEQFF. CDR3 nucleotides: TGTGCCAGCAGTTCGCTAGCTCGGAATGAGCAGTTCTTC.